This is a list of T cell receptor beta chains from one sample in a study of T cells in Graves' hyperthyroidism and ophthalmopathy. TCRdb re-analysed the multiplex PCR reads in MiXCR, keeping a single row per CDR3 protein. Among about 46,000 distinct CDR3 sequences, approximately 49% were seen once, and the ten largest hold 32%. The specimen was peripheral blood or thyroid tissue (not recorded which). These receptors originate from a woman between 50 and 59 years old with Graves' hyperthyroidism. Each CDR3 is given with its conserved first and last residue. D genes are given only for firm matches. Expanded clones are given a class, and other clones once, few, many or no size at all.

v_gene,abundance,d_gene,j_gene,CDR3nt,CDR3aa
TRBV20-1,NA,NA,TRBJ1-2,TGCAGTGCTAGACGAAGGGGATCGGACTATGGCTACACCTTC,CSARRRGSDYGYTF
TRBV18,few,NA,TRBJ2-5,TGTGCCAGCTCACCACGTGCCAGCAGAGGAGAGACCCAGTACTTC,CASSPRASRGETQYF
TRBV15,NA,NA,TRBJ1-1,TGTGCCACCAGCAGAGTAGGGAACACTGAAGCTTTCTTT,CATSRVGNTEAFF
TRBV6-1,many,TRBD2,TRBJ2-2,TGTGCCAGCAGTGAAACGATTCCGGGACTAGTGGTCTTTGGGGAGCTGTTTTTT,CASSETIPGLVVFGELFF
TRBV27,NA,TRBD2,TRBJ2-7,TGTGCCAGCAGTAGACTTGGGACTAGCGGGAGGTACGAGCAGTACTTC,CASSRLGTSGRYEQYF
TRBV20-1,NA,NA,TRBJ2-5,TGCAGTGCTAGAGGGGAGGGGGACCAGCCCCAGTACTTC,CSARGEGDQPQYF
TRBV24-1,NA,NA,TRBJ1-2,TGTGCCACCAGTGATTCTGCTAACTATGGCTACACCTTC,CATSDSANYGYTF
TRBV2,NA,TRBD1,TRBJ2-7,TGTGCCAGCAGTGAAGCTAGCCGACGGGACAGGGGGTCCTACGAGCAGTACTTC,CASSEASRRDRGSYEQYF
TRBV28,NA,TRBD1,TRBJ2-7,TGTGCCAGCAGTTTGGGACAGGGGGCCAACGAGCAGTACTTC,CASSLGQGANEQYF
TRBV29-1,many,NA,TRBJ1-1,TGCAGCGTTGCAGGTTTGGGCACTGAAGCTTTCTTT,CSVAGLGTEAFF
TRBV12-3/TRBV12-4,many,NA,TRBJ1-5,TGTGCCAGCAGACTGGGACCGGGCAATCAGCCCCAGCATTTT,CASRLGPGNQPQHF
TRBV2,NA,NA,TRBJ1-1,TGTGCCAGCAGCGGAGGAATTGAAGCTTTCTTT,CASSGGIEAFF
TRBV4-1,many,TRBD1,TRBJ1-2,TGCGCCAGCAGCCCGGGACAGGGTGGGTATGGCTACACCTTC,CASSPGQGGYGYTF
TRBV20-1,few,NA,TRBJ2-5,TGCAGTGCTAGGGGGGGGCAAAGAGAGACCCAGTACTTC,CSARGGQRETQYF
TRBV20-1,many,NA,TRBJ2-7,TGCAGTGCTACCAGACCCTACGGGACCCCAGGGGAGCAGTACTTC,CSATRPYGTPGEQYF
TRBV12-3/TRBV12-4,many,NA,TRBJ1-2,TGTGCCAGCAGTTTACTGTATAGCTACACCTTC,CASSLLYSYTF
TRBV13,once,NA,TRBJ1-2,TGTGCCAGCAGCAGCTTGGAGGCGGGGGAGGACTATGGCTACACCTTC,CASSSLEAGEDYGYTF
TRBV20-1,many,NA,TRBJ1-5,TGCAGTGCTAGAGCCTTGGGGGGGGTTCAGCCCCAGCATTTT,CSARALGGVQPQHF
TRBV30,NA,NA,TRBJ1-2,TGTGCCTGGAGCTTCACTTCCGGGGATGGCCACACCTTC,CAWSFTSGDGHTF
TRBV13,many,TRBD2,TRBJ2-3,TGTGCCAGCAGCTTAGCCGGGGGGGTGACGGGAGATACGCAGTATTTT,CASSLAGGVTGDTQYF
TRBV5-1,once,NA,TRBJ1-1,TGCGCCAGCAGCTTGTACCCGACAGTTAACACTGAAGCCTTCTTT,CASSLYPTVNTEAFF
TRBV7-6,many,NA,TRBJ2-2,TGTGCCAGCAGCTTAGCTACTTACAACACCGGGGAGCTGTTTTTT,CASSLATYNTGELFF
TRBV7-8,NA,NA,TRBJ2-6,TGTGCCTGCAACCCTGGAGGAGGGCCTGAAGCTTTC,CACNPGGGPEAF
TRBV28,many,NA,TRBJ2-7,TGTGCCAGCCACGGAACCGCCTACGAGCAGTACTTC,CASHGTAYEQYF
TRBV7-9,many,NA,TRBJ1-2,TGTGCCAGCAGCTTAGCCAACAGGGATGGCTACACCTTC,CASSLANRDGYTF
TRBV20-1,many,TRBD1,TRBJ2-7,TGCAGTGCTAACAGACAGGGGCCCGAGCAGTACTTC,CSANRQGPEQYF
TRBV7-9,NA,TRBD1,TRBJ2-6,TGTGCCAGTACCCCGGGACAGGGCTCTGGGGCCAACGTCCTGACTTTC,CASTPGQGSGANVLTF
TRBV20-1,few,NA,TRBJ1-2,TGCAGTGCTCTAAAACAGGGCGGGAACTATGGCTACACCTTC,CSALKQGGNYGYTF
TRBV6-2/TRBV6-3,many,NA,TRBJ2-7,TGTGCCAGCAGTTATGCCTACGAGCAGTACTTC,CASSYAYEQYF
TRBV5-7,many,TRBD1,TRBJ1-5,TGTGCCAGCAGCTTGGTCCCGGGACAGGGGCCGATTCAGTCCAATCAGCCCCAGCATTTT,CASSLVPGQGPIQSNQPQHF
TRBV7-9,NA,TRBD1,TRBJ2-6,TGTGCCAGCAGCTTATTCTGGGGACAGGGCTCTGGGGCCAACGTCCTGACTTTC,CASSLFWGQGSGANVLTF
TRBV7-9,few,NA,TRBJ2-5,TGTGCCAGCAGGCCTAGGGGGTCAGCCGGCACCGGGGCGGGGGAGACCCAGTACTTC,CASRPRGSAGTGAGETQYF
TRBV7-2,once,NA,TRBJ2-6,TGTGCCAGCACCACAAACACCGGGGCCAACGTCCTGACTTTC,CASTTNTGANVLTF
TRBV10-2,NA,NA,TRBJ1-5,TGCGCCAGCAGTGAGTCGATAGAAAACAATCAGCCCCAGCATTTT,CASSESIENNQPQHF
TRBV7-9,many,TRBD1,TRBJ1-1,TGTGCCAGCAGCTTACAACAGGGGGACACTGAATCTTTCTTT,CASSLQQGDTESFF
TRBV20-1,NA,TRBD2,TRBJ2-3,TGCAGTGCTAGCGGGAGGGGAGATACGCAGTATTTT,CSASGRGDTQYF
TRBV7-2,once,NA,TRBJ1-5,TGTGCCAGCAGCTTAGCCCAGGGCGGTCAGCCCCAGCATTTT,CASSLAQGGQPQHF